The 21 T cell receptor beta chains presented below share a single source sample, sequenced in a study of patients and donors after allogeneic stem cell transplantation. TCRdb fed the RT-PCR reads into MiXCR, producing one record per CDR3 protein. The sample consists of about 160,000 distinct CDR3 sequences, roughly 24% of them appearing once. Material: blood, either unsorted or a sorted T cell fraction (not recorded which). The receptor source for this set is a human donor who was either an allogeneic HSCT recipient or a stem cell or donor lymphocyte infusion donor (not recorded which). It is not recorded whose cells these are; they may come from a transplant donor.

This clonotype was seen a single time. CDR3 loop: CSVEDTAGRDYEQYF. DNA for the CDR3: TGCAGCGTTGAAGATACGGCAGGGCGGGACTACGAGCAGTACTTC. V is TRBV29-1 and J is TRBJ2-7; D may be TRBD2 (6 bases). The ends were cut back, 0 bases at V and 3 bases at J, with 15 bases in the middle. The CDR3 sequence is 15 residues long. Germline loops: CDR1 SQVTM, CDR2 ANQGSEA.

The chain joins TRBV5-1 to TRBJ2-5; perhaps TRBD1 as D (6 bases). V gave up 0 bases and J gave up 5 bases, with 11 bases separating them. This CDR3 has 14 amino acids. The germline V gene has CDR1 SGHRS and CDR2 YFSETQ. The CDR3 is CASSLDRAWETQYF. For the CDR3, the DNA is TGCGCCAGCAGCTTGGACAGGGCGTGGGAGACCCAGTACTTC. The whole variable domain, filled in from reference TRBV5-1 and TRBJ2-5, reads KAGVTQTPRYLIKTRGQQVTLSCSPISGHRSVSWYQQTPGQGLQFLFEYFSETQRNKGNFPGRFSGRQFSNSRSEMNVSTLELGDSALYLCASSLDRAWETQYFGPGTRLLVL.

The V and J genes are TRBV7-9 and TRBJ2-7; the D is unclear. The CDR3 contains 13 residues. V shed 5 bases and J shed 5 bases, with 13 bases lying between them. The V gene's germline CDR1 is SEHNR and CDR2 FQNEAQ (reference sequence). The CDR3 DNA sequence: TGTGCCAGCAGCCTTCTCGTCGTGGACGAGCAGTACTTC. Translating it yields CASSLLVVDEQYF.

A few counts support this clonotype. This sequence joins TRBV28 and TRBJ2-7; a weak D match, TRBD1 (6 bases). V lost 2 bases, J lost 5 bases, and 16 bases lay in between. Per the germline V gene, CDR1 is MDHEN and CDR2 is SYDVKM. This CDR3 is 15 amino acids long. CDR3 residues: CASSLRTVVGHEQYF. CDR3 DNA: TGTGCCAGCAGTTTAAGGACAGTAGTTGGTCACGAGCAGTACTTC.

V usage is TRBV27 and J usage is TRBJ1-5; maybe TRBD1 (5 bases). Germline CDR1 MNHEY, CDR2 SMNVEV (reference sequence). The V and J ends lost 2 bases and 7 bases respectively, with 12 bases between them. The CDR3 length is 14 residues. The CDR3 DNA sequence: TGTGCCAGCAGTTTAAGGTTCGAGGGGCAGCCCCAGCATTTT. This gives the protein CASSLRFEGQPQHF.

The table lists this clonotype with a few counts. The V gene is TRBV12-3 or TRBV12-4, the J gene TRBJ1-4; D not certain. The V gene lost 5 bases and the J gene lost 3 bases, with 7 bases spanning the gap. The CDR3 is 13 amino acids. The CDR3 here is CASSAGANEKLFF. DNA for the CDR3: TGTGCCAGCAGTGCCGGGGCTAATGAAAAACTGTTTTTT.

This clonotype turned up a few times. The chain joins TRBV7-2 to TRBJ1-4; no firm D call. Looked up from germline, CDR1 is SGHTA and CDR2 is FQGNSA. V lost 2 bases to trimming and J lost 5 bases, with 12 bases between them. The CDR3 is 15 amino acids. DNA for the CDR3: TGTGCCAGCAGCTTATTTACGGGGTCAAATGAAAAACTGTTTTTT. The encoded protein is CASSLFTGSNEKLFF. Variable domain in full (rest from reference TRBV7-2 and TRBJ1-4): GAGVSQSPSNKVTEKGKDVELRCDPISGHTALYWYRQSLGQGLEFLIYFQGNSAPDKSGLPSDRFSAERTGGSVSTLTIQRTQQEDSAVYLCASSLFTGSNEKLFFGSGTQLSVL.

This rearrangement joins TRBV5-1 to TRBJ1-4; D is perhaps TRBD1 (6 bases). The V end lost 3 bases, the J end lost 3 bases, and 12 bases lay between the germline ends. The V gene's germline CDR1 is SGHRS and CDR2 YFSETQ. This CDR3 contains 15 residues. The CDR3 sequence is CASSYKGDSNEKLFF. DNA for the CDR3: TGCGCCAGCAGCTACAAGGGGGATTCTAATGAAAAACTGTTTTTT.

The rearrangement links TRBV27 to TRBJ2-5, with 7 bases aligning to TRBD2. The CDR3 runs 13 residues. Germline assignment: CDR1 MNHEY and CDR2 SMNVEV (reference sequence). Trimming removed 3 bases from V and 5 bases from J; junction bases left unmatched: 3. The CDR3 reads CASSFGRGETQYF. DNA for the CDR3: TGTGCCAGCAGTTTTGGGAGGGGTGAGACCCAGTACTTC.

The V gene is TRBV5-1, the J gene TRBJ1-4; D remains unclear. Trimming stripped 4 bases from V and 4 bases from J, with 20 bases between. CDR1 is SGHRS and CDR2 is YFSETQ in the germline V gene. The CDR3 totals 17 residues. CDR3 DNA: TGCGCCAGCAGCCCGGAGAGGCTGACTTCACTTAATGAAAAACTGTTTTTT. It is translated as CASSPERLTSLNEKLFF.

This clonotype was recorded a few times. The chain links TRBV7-9 to TRBJ2-7; TRBD2 might be the D (7 bases). The CDR3 sequence is 18 residues long. V lost 5 bases to trimming and J lost 0 bases, with 23 bases between them. CDR1 is SEHNR, CDR2 FQNEAQ, per germline (reference sequence). The chain's CDR3 is CASSPAGARAEISYEQYF. CDR3 DNA sequence: TGTGCCAGCAGCCCCGCGGGGGCTAGGGCGGAGATCTCCTACGAGCAGTACTTC.

This clonotype occurred a few times. The rearrangement joins TRBV7-2 to TRBJ2-3; D is perhaps TRBD1 (5 bases). Germline V gene lookup returns CDR1 SGHTA and CDR2 FQGNSA. Trimming removed 1 base from V and 1 base from J, with 12 bases in between. The CDR3 is made up of 16 amino acids. The chain's CDR3 is CASSLVPRGGTDTQYF. The CDR3 DNA is TGTGCCAGCAGCTTAGTGCCAAGGGGCGGCACAGATACGCAGTATTTT.

The chain uses TRBV7-9 and TRBJ2-2; the match to TRBD2 covers 8 bases. CDR3 length: 17 amino acids. Germline trimming cut 2 bases from V and 5 bases from J; bases unmatched to any gene: 10. CDR1 SEHNR and CDR2 FQNEAQ come from the germline V gene (reference sequence). The CDR3 coding sequence is TGTGCCAGCAGCTTACCCCCAGCGGGAGTCGGTACCGGGGAGCTGTTTTTT. The encoded protein is CASSLPPAGVGTGELFF.

This clonotype has only one observation. V gene TRBV14 combines with J gene TRBJ2-1; D is possibly TRBD2 (5 bases). CDR3 length equals 15 residues. From germline, CDR1 is SGHDN and CDR2 FVKESK. The V gene lost 0 bases and the J gene lost 1 base, with 7 bases spanning the gap. The CDR3 protein is CASSQDEGSYNEQFF. The CDR3 nucleotides read TGTGCCAGCAGCCAAGATGAGGGTTCCTACAATGAGCAGTTCTTC.

This clonotype has only a few counts. V and J are TRBV5-1 and TRBJ2-7; D perhaps matches TRBD2 (6 bases). V was trimmed by 1 base and J by 2 bases, leaving 13 bases between them. CDR3 length: 15 residues. Germline CDR1 SGHRS, CDR2 YFSETQ. Here the CDR3 DNA reads TGCGCCAGCAGCTTGACCGGGACTGAAACCTACGAGCAGTACTTC. Its protein product is CASSLTGTETYEQYF.

This sequence joins TRBV5-1 and TRBJ1-4, with D tentatively TRBD1 (5 bases). Germline lookup yields CDR1 SGHRS and CDR2 YFSETQ. The CDR3 sequence is 13 residues long. The CDR3, as DNA: TGCGCGAGCGGGGCGACAACTAATGAAAAACTGTTTTTT. Protein sequence: CASGATTNEKLFF.

V gene TRBV20-1 combines with J gene TRBJ2-5; 7 positions agree with TRBD2. The CDR3 runs 12 residues. Germline V lookup: CDR1 DFQATT, CDR2 SNEGSKA (reference sequence). Trimming removed 3 bases from V and 7 bases from J; junction bases left unmatched: 5. CDR3 DNA sequence: TGCAGTGCTAGCGGCCCGGGGGGGACCCAGTACTTC. It codes for CSASGPGGTQYF.

V is TRBV18 and J is TRBJ1-5; 8 bases are a match to TRBD1. The CDR3 is made up of 17 amino acids. Germline V gene sequence: CDR1 KGHSH, CDR2 LQKENI. Trimming took 4 bases from V and 2 from J; bases not matched to a gene: 10. The CDR3 spells CASSLGQAFIGNQPQHF. In DNA, the CDR3 is TGTGCCAGCTCACTGGGACAGGCATTTATCGGCAATCAGCCCCAGCATTTT.

The chain employs TRBV21-1 and TRBJ2-7; the listed D gene, TRBD2, was not tested against the DNA. TRBV21-1 is a pseudogene segment. There are 17 residues in the CDR3. In nucleotides, the CDR3 is TGTGCCAGCAGCAAAGAGGGTGCGGATATTGGGAGCTACGAGCAGTACTTC. Translating it yields CASSKEGADIGSYEQYF.

This clonotype was seen a handful of times. The chain is built from TRBV24-1 and TRBJ1-3; unclear D gene. The CDR3 loop spans 14 amino acids. Trimming removed 8 bases at V and 4 bases at J, with 14 bases between. Germline-derived CDR1 and CDR2 are KGHDR and SFDVKD. The CDR3 region has the DNA TGTGCCACCATAGAGGCCCGGTCCGGAAACACCATATATTTT. The encoded protein is CATIEARSGNTIYF.

Concerning this clonotype: One end of the junction does not line up with germline, which may come from a read error. The genes are TRBV20-1 and TRBJ1-1; D ambiguous. Looked up from germline, CDR1 is DFQATT and CDR2 is SNEGSKA (reference sequence). This CDR3 is 16 amino acids long. CDR3 loop: CSAREPFSDPNTEAFF. The CDR3, as DNA: TGCAGTGCCAGAGAGCCTTTCTCAGACCCGAACACTGAAGCTTTCTTT.